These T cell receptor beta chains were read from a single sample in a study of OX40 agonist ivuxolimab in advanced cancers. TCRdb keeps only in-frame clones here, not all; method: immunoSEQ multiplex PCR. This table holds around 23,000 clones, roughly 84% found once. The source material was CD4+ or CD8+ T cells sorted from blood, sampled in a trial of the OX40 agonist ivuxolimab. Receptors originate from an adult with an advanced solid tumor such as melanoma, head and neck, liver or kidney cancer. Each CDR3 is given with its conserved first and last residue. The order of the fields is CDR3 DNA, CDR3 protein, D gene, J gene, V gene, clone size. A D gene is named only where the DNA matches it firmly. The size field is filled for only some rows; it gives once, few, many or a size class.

cdr3_nt: TGTGCCAGAAGCGCCCCCTACGAGCAGTACTTC; cdr3_aa: CARSAPYEQYF; d_call: .; j_call: TRBJ2-7; v_call: TRBV5-3; clone_size: .
cdr3_nt: TGCGCCAGCAGTATGACAGGTCGAAGAGAGACCCAGTACTTC; cdr3_aa: CASSMTGRRETQYF; d_call: .; j_call: TRBJ2-5; v_call: TRBV10-1; clone_size: .
cdr3_nt: TGCGCCAGCAGCCTGGACAGGGTCGGGCTGAGGTACAATGAGCAGTTCTTC; cdr3_aa: CASSLDRVGLRYNEQFF; d_call: TRBD1; j_call: TRBJ2-1; v_call: TRBV4-1; clone_size: .
cdr3_nt: TGTGCCAGCAGCTTAGCCGGGGGACAGGGAGAGGGCCCACGAGCTTTCTTT; cdr3_aa: CASSLAGGQGEGPRAFF; d_call: TRBD1; j_call: TRBJ1-1; v_call: TRBV11-2; clone_size: .
cdr3_nt: TGCGCCAGCAGCGTGAGGCTCTTCGCAGATACGCAGTATTTT; cdr3_aa: CASSVRLFADTQYF; d_call: .; j_call: TRBJ2-3; v_call: TRBV5-1; clone_size: .
cdr3_nt: TGTGCCAGCAGCTTCCATAATTCACCCCTCCACTTT; cdr3_aa: CASSFHNSPLHF; d_call: .; j_call: TRBJ1-6; v_call: TRBV5-4; clone_size: .
cdr3_nt: TGTGCCAGCAGCACTCAAAGGGGCCTAACCTACAATGAGCAGTTCTTC; cdr3_aa: CASSTQRGLTYNEQFF; d_call: .; j_call: TRBJ2-1; v_call: TRBV21-1; clone_size: .
cdr3_nt: TGTGCCTGGAGTCGGGGCTCCTACGAGCAGTACTTC; cdr3_aa: CAWSRGSYEQYF; d_call: .; j_call: TRBJ2-7; v_call: TRBV30; clone_size: .
cdr3_nt: TGTGCCAGCAACTCACCTGTTGGGACTGAAGCTTTCTTT; cdr3_aa: CASNSPVGTEAFF; d_call: .; j_call: TRBJ1-1; v_call: TRBV6-5; clone_size: .
cdr3_nt: TGTGCCAGCAGTGAATGGACAGGCTATGGCTACACCTTC; cdr3_aa: CASSEWTGYGYTF; d_call: TRBD1; j_call: TRBJ1-2; v_call: TRBV2; clone_size: .
cdr3_nt: TGCGCCAGCAGCCAAGACCCCTCCGGGACTAGGACCAATGAGCAGTTCTTC; cdr3_aa: CASSQDPSGTRTNEQFF; d_call: TRBD2; j_call: TRBJ2-1; v_call: TRBV4-1; clone_size: .
cdr3_nt: TGTGCCAGCAGCACTGGCGAGGGCTACGAGCAGTACTTC; cdr3_aa: CASSTGEGYEQYF; d_call: .; j_call: TRBJ2-7; v_call: TRBV4-2; clone_size: .
cdr3_nt: TGTGCCAGTAGTTCAAGCGCGGGGAGGTCTAGCAATCAGCCCCAGCATTTT; cdr3_aa: CASSSSAGRSSNQPQHF; d_call: .; j_call: TRBJ1-5; v_call: TRBV19; clone_size: .
cdr3_nt: TGTGCCAGCAGTTTTAGCGGGAGCACAGATACGCAGTATTTT; cdr3_aa: CASSFSGSTDTQYF; d_call: TRBD2; j_call: TRBJ2-3; v_call: TRBV9; clone_size: few
cdr3_nt: TGTGCCAGCAAAAGGACTAGCGGTACCTACGAGCAGTACTTC; cdr3_aa: CASKRTSGTYEQYF; d_call: TRBD2; j_call: TRBJ2-7; v_call: TRBV14; clone_size: .
cdr3_nt: TGTGCCAGCAGTCCGACTAGCACGACAGATACGCAGTATTTT; cdr3_aa: CASSPTSTTDTQYF; d_call: TRBD2; j_call: TRBJ2-3; v_call: TRBV6-4; clone_size: .
cdr3_nt: TGTGCCAGCACGTCGGGAGGGTGGAGAGGGGAGCTGTTTTTT; cdr3_aa: CASTSGGWRGELFF; d_call: TRBD2; j_call: TRBJ2-2; v_call: TRBV5-4; clone_size: few
cdr3_nt: TGTGCCAGCAGTGTCCCTTGGGGCGGTGAAGCTTTCTTT; cdr3_aa: CASSVPWGGEAFF; d_call: .; j_call: TRBJ1-1; v_call: TRBV25-1; clone_size: .
cdr3_nt: TGTGCCAGCAGTTTATCTTCGGGGGGCGAAGAGACCCAGTACTTC; cdr3_aa: CASSLSSGGEETQYF; d_call: .; j_call: TRBJ2-5; v_call: TRBV27; clone_size: .
cdr3_nt: TGTGCCAGCAGCTTTTGGAGGGTGTCTGTGCAGTTCTTC; cdr3_aa: CASSFWRVSVQFF; d_call: .; j_call: TRBJ2-1; v_call: TRBV7-9; clone_size: medium-sized
cdr3_nt: TGTGCCAGCAGCTTTAGTGTGAACTCCGCGAACACCGGGGAGCTGTTTTTT; cdr3_aa: CASSFSVNSANTGELFF; d_call: .; j_call: TRBJ2-2; v_call: TRBV5-6; clone_size: .
cdr3_nt: TGTGCCAGCAGCTCCGGACAGGGGGAAGGGGAGACCCAGTACTTC; cdr3_aa: CASSSGQGEGETQYF; d_call: TRBD1; j_call: TRBJ2-5; v_call: TRBV7-9; clone_size: .
cdr3_nt: TGTGCCTGGAGGGACAGACCTGAGGAAAAACTGTTTTTT; cdr3_aa: CAWRDRPEEKLFF; d_call: .; j_call: TRBJ1-4; v_call: TRBV30; clone_size: .
cdr3_nt: TGTGCCAGCAGCCCCGGACATAGCGCGAACACCGGGGAGCTGTTTTTT; cdr3_aa: CASSPGHSANTGELFF; d_call: .; j_call: TRBJ2-2; v_call: TRBV7-8; clone_size: .
cdr3_nt: TGTGCCAGTAGGGCGGCAGGGTACTACGAGCAGTACTTC; cdr3_aa: CASRAAGYYEQYF; d_call: .; j_call: TRBJ2-7; v_call: TRBV27; clone_size: few
cdr3_nt: TGTGCCACCAGCAGAGATCGGCTGGATAGCAATCAGCCCCAGCATTTT; cdr3_aa: CATSRDRLDSNQPQHF; d_call: .; j_call: TRBJ1-5; v_call: TRBV15; clone_size: .
cdr3_nt: TGTGCCAGCAGCCCTTCGGGACAGGGAAGGACTGAAGCTTTCTTT; cdr3_aa: CASSPSGQGRTEAFF; d_call: TRBD1; j_call: TRBJ1-1; v_call: TRBV11-1; clone_size: .
cdr3_nt: TGTGCCAGCAGGACCTTGGGGGCGTCGGGTGAAAAACTGTTTTTT; cdr3_aa: CASRTLGASGEKLFF; d_call: .; j_call: TRBJ1-4; v_call: TRBV6-1; clone_size: .
cdr3_nt: TGTGCCAGCAGCTTAGGCTGGGCGGGGGGGGCGCAAGAGACCCAGTACTTC; cdr3_aa: CASSLGWAGGAQETQYF; d_call: TRBD2; j_call: TRBJ2-5; v_call: TRBV11-1; clone_size: .
cdr3_nt: TGTGCCAGCAGTGATTATGGGTCAGGGGAGACCCAGTACTTC; cdr3_aa: CASSDYGSGETQYF; d_call: .; j_call: TRBJ2-5; v_call: TRBV6-1; clone_size: .
cdr3_nt: TGTGCCAGCAACATTTTGTCAGCACAGTACTCTGGAAACACCATATATTTT; cdr3_aa: CASNILSAQYSGNTIYF; d_call: .; j_call: TRBJ1-3; v_call: TRBV7-9; clone_size: .
cdr3_nt: TGTGCCAGCAGCCAACAGGGGGCTGGCGGCTACACCTTC; cdr3_aa: CASSQQGAGGYTF; d_call: TRBD1; j_call: TRBJ1-2; v_call: TRBV5-6; clone_size: .
cdr3_nt: TGCGCCAGCAGCTTACGGACAGACCCAAGCTCCTATAATTCACCCCTCCACTTT; cdr3_aa: CASSLRTDPSSYNSPLHF; d_call: .; j_call: TRBJ1-6; v_call: TRBV5-1; clone_size: .
cdr3_nt: TGTGCCAGCAGCTTAATCCAGGGGCCTGGAAACACCATATATTTT; cdr3_aa: CASSLIQGPGNTIYF; d_call: .; j_call: TRBJ1-3; v_call: TRBV7-9; clone_size: once
cdr3_nt: TGCGCCAGCAGCTGGGCAGTTGCGGGCGAGCAGTTCTTC; cdr3_aa: CASSWAVAGEQFF; d_call: .; j_call: TRBJ2-1; v_call: TRBV5-1; clone_size: .
cdr3_nt: TGTGCCAGTAGTCGCGGACAGGTGGGCACCGGGGAGCTGTTTTTT; cdr3_aa: CASSRGQVGTGELFF; d_call: TRBD1; j_call: TRBJ2-2; v_call: TRBV19; clone_size: .
cdr3_nt: TGTGCCAGTAGTATACTTCTTTCCTGGAGGGCCAATGTCAATGAGCAGTTCTTC; cdr3_aa: CASSILLSWRANVNEQFF; d_call: .; j_call: TRBJ2-1; v_call: TRBV19; clone_size: .
cdr3_nt: TGTGCCTGGAGTGCCCCAACGGGGGGCTTTAGAAATGGCTACACCTTC; cdr3_aa: CAWSAPTGGFRNGYTF; d_call: .; j_call: TRBJ1-2; v_call: TRBV30; clone_size: .
cdr3_nt: TGCAGCGTTGAACGGGAGGACTATGGCTACACCTTC; cdr3_aa: CSVEREDYGYTF; d_call: .; j_call: TRBJ1-2; v_call: TRBV29-1; clone_size: .
cdr3_nt: TGCGCCAGCAGTGCCAGTAACAATGAGCAGTTCTTC; cdr3_aa: CASSASNNEQFF; d_call: .; j_call: TRBJ2-1; v_call: TRBV10-2; clone_size: few
cdr3_nt: TGCGCCAGCAGCTTGGTCGGGACAGGGGGCGTAGATGGCTACACCTTC; cdr3_aa: CASSLVGTGGVDGYTF; d_call: TRBD1; j_call: TRBJ1-2; v_call: TRBV5-1; clone_size: once
cdr3_nt: TGTGCCAGCAGTCGGACAGGCGTACCCAACTATGGCTACACCTTC; cdr3_aa: CASSRTGVPNYGYTF; d_call: TRBD1; j_call: TRBJ1-2; v_call: TRBV6-1; clone_size: .
cdr3_nt: TGTGCCAGCTCACCTCGGGACAGGCAGCTCTACGAGCAGTACTTC; cdr3_aa: CASSPRDRQLYEQYF; d_call: TRBD1; j_call: TRBJ2-7; v_call: TRBV18; clone_size: few
cdr3_nt: TGTGCTAGTGGTTTGTTCGGGGGGCGGCGGACTGAAGCTTTCTTT; cdr3_aa: CASGLFGGRRTEAFF; d_call: .; j_call: TRBJ1-1; v_call: TRBV12-5; clone_size: .
cdr3_nt: TGTGCCAGCAGCTTACAAGAGACCCAGTACTTC; cdr3_aa: CASSLQETQYF; d_call: .; j_call: TRBJ2-5; v_call: TRBV11-2; clone_size: .
cdr3_nt: TGTGCCAGCAGTTGGGGACTAGCGGGACAGAACACCGGGGAGCTGTTTTTT; cdr3_aa: CASSWGLAGQNTGELFF; d_call: TRBD2; j_call: TRBJ2-2; v_call: TRBV27; clone_size: .
cdr3_nt: TGTGCCAGCAGCCGGATCGGGACACTCCAAGAGACCCAGTACTTC; cdr3_aa: CASSRIGTLQETQYF; d_call: .; j_call: TRBJ2-5; v_call: TRBV5-6; clone_size: .
cdr3_nt: TGTGCCAGTAGTATAGATGAGGGAACCTACGAGCAGTACTTC; cdr3_aa: CASSIDEGTYEQYF; d_call: .; j_call: TRBJ2-7; v_call: TRBV19; clone_size: .
cdr3_nt: TGTGCCAGTAGTTTGGCAGGGATGGGGGAGCAGTACTTC; cdr3_aa: CASSLAGMGEQYF; d_call: .; j_call: TRBJ2-7; v_call: TRBV19; clone_size: once
cdr3_nt: TGTGCCAGCAGCCGGACAGGGATCCCCTACGAGCAGTACTTC; cdr3_aa: CASSRTGIPYEQYF; d_call: TRBD1; j_call: TRBJ2-7; v_call: TRBV5-6; clone_size: .
cdr3_nt: TGTGCCAGTAGTATGGGTTCTTGGAACACTGAAGCTTTCTTT; cdr3_aa: CASSMGSWNTEAFF; d_call: .; j_call: TRBJ1-1; v_call: TRBV19; clone_size: .
cdr3_nt: TGTGCCAGCAGCTTGACATCAAATACCGGGGAGCTGTTTTTT; cdr3_aa: CASSLTSNTGELFF; d_call: .; j_call: TRBJ2-2; v_call: TRBV5-6; clone_size: .
cdr3_nt: TGCGCCAGCAGAACAGGGGGAGACTATGGCTACACCTTC; cdr3_aa: CASRTGGDYGYTF; d_call: TRBD1; j_call: TRBJ1-2; v_call: TRBV5-1; clone_size: .
cdr3_nt: TGTGCCAGCAGATTAGCGAACACTGAAGCTTTCTTT; cdr3_aa: CASRLANTEAFF; d_call: .; j_call: TRBJ1-1; v_call: TRBV7-9; clone_size: .